The 2 T cell receptor beta chains in this list originate from one sample, sequenced in a study of blood T cell repertoires in COVID-19. Assay used: immunoSEQ multiplex PCR; TCRdb lists only in-frame clones, some missing. The sample lists over 55,000 clones; roughly 87% were seen once. Material for sequencing was peripheral blood. These receptor sequences come from a woman at least 80 years old with COVID-19, enrolled during active disease.

This clone was detected only a few times. The V and J genes are TRBV7-9 and TRBJ1-5, with TRBD1 as a possible D gene (6 bases). From germline, CDR1 is SEHNR and CDR2 FQNEAQ (reference sequence). Trimming stripped 5 bases from V and 4 bases from J, with 15 bases between. The CDR3 extends over 15 amino acids. This CDR3 reads CASSPAGDVNQPQHF. Here the CDR3 DNA reads TGTGCCAGCAGCCCGGCAGGGGACGTAAATCAGCCCCAGCATTTT.

J is TRBJ2-5 and V is TRBV20-1, with unresolved D. This CDR3 has 11 residues. The germline gives CDR1 DFQATT, CDR2 SNEGSKA (reference sequence). V dropped 6 bases and J dropped 2 bases, with 7 bases sitting between them. In DNA, the CDR3 is TGCAGTGCAATTAAACAAGAGACCCAGTACTTC. Amino acids: CSAIKQETQYF.